These T cell receptor beta chains were read from a single sample in a study of blood T cells in healthy people across ages. One entry per CDR3 protein results from TCRdb running MiXCR on the 5' RACE reads. Of 800,000 or so distinct CDR3 sequences listed, 20% to 25% were seen once; the top ten hold 3% to 4%. The same data also went into a second study, on T cells of mothers and their children.

Specimen: blood. These receptors were obtained from a boy aged 5-17 years in good health. Each CDR3 is given with its conserved first and last residue. D genes are given only for firm matches. Size is omitted from some rows. Given values are once, few, many or a class for expanded clones.

J: TRBJ1-4
length: 15
size: .
V: TRBV10-3
D: .
CDR3: CAISEGPAWGEKLFF
DNA: TGTGCCATCAGTGAAGGACCTGCCTGGGGTGAAAAACTGTTTTTT

J: TRBJ1-2
length: 14
size: .
V: TRBV7-2
D: TRBD1
CDR3: CASSSDRGGKGYTF
DNA: TGTGCCAGCAGCTCGGACAGGGGAGGAAAGGGCTACACCTTC

J: TRBJ2-5
length: 14
size: few
V: TRBV7-8
D: .
CDR3: CASSPHRPEETQYF
DNA: TGTGCCAGCAGCCCTCATAGACCCGAAGAGACCCAGTACTTC

J: TRBJ1-1
length: 13
size: .
V: TRBV28
D: .
CDR3: CASKWGMNTEAFF
DNA: TGTGCCAGCAAGTGGGGGATGAACACTGAAGCTTTCTTT

J: TRBJ2-4
length: 17
size: few
V: TRBV25-1
D: .
CDR3: CASSEGVEELAKNIQYF
DNA: TGCGCCAGCAGTGAAGGGGTCGAAGAGTTAGCCAAAAACATTCAGTACTTC

J: TRBJ1-2
length: 11
size: .
V: TRBV6-5
D: .
CDR3: CASGYFYGYTF
DNA: TGTGCCAGCGGTTACTTCTATGGCTACACCTTC

J: TRBJ2-7
length: 16
size: .
V: TRBV11-2
D: TRBD2
CDR3: CVSSRGVSGRVDEQYF
DNA: TGTGTCAGCAGCCGTGGGGTGAGCGGGAGAGTGGACGAGCAGTACTTC

J: TRBJ1-4
length: 15
size: .
V: TRBV27
D: TRBD1
CDR3: CASSSLQGANEKLFF
DNA: TGTGCCAGCAGTTCCCTACAGGGGGCTAATGAAAAACTGTTTTTT

J: TRBJ2-7
length: 17
size: few
V: TRBV9
D: TRBD2
CDR3: CASSPWTSGEISYEQYF
DNA: TGTGCCAGCAGCCCATGGACTAGCGGGGAGATCTCCTACGAGCAGTACTTC

J: TRBJ2-7
length: 15
size: .
V: TRBV20-1
D: TRBD2
CDR3: CSAPISGGSSYEQYF
DNA: TGCAGTGCTCCTATTAGCGGGGGGAGCTCCTACGAGCAGTACTTC

J: TRBJ1-1
length: 14
size: few
V: TRBV10-3
D: TRBD1
CDR3: CAISTGQMNTEAFF
DNA: TGTGCCATCAGTACGGGACAGATGAACACTGAAGCTTTCTTT

J: TRBJ1-4
length: 13
size: few
V: TRBV19
D: .
CDR3: CASSPRTDEKLFF
DNA: TGTGCCAGTAGCCCCCGGACGGATGAAAAACTGTTTTTT

J: TRBJ2-3
length: 15
size: .
V: TRBV12-3/TRBV12-4
D: .
CDR3: CASSSAGTSTDTQYF
DNA: TGTGCCAGCAGTTCAGCGGGTACAAGCACAGATACGCAGTATTTT

J: TRBJ1-1
length: 13
size: .
V: TRBV5-1
D: TRBD1
CDR3: CASSQDRGDEAFF
DNA: TGCGCCAGCAGCCAGGACAGGGGAGATGAAGCTTTCTTT

J: TRBJ2-5
length: 14
size: few
V: TRBV5-1
D: .
CDR3: CASSSNPSQETQYF
DNA: TGCGCCAGCAGCTCAAACCCCTCCCAAGAGACCCAGTACTTC

J: TRBJ2-5
length: 13
size: many
V: TRBV7-2
D: .
CDR3: CASSWGIQETQYF
DNA: TGTGCCAGCAGCTGGGGGATCCAAGAGACCCAGTACTTC

J: TRBJ1-5
length: 17
size: .
V: TRBV9
D: .
CDR3: CASSPEGQEASNQPQHF
DNA: TGTGCCAGCAGCCCCGAGGGCCAAGAAGCTAGCAATCAGCCCCAGCATTTT

J: TRBJ2-5
length: 12
size: .
V: TRBV28
D: .
CDR3: CASRSSRETQYF
DNA: TGTGCCAGCAGATCATCCCGGGAGACCCAGTACTTC

J: TRBJ2-7
length: 15
size: few
V: TRBV18
D: TRBD2
CDR3: CASSRAGDGLYEQYF
DNA: TGTGCCAGCTCACGGGCGGGAGACGGTCTCTACGAGCAGTACTTC

J: TRBJ2-1
length: 13
size: .
V: TRBV9
D: .
CDR3: CASSPVTVAKQFF
DNA: TGTGCCAGCAGCCCAGTGACTGTAGCAAAGCAGTTCTTC

J: TRBJ2-3
length: 14
size: .
V: TRBV24-1
D: TRBD2
CDR3: CATSWRESPDTQYF
DNA: TGTGCCACCAGTTGGCGGGAGTCCCCAGATACGCAGTATTTT

J: TRBJ2-7
length: 14
size: .
V: TRBV2
D: TRBD1
CDR3: CASRKGQATYEQYF
DNA: TGTGCCAGCAGGAAGGGACAGGCGACTTACGAGCAGTACTTC

J: TRBJ2-7
length: 15
size: once
V: TRBV27
D: .
CDR3: CASSWALDSIYEQYF
DNA: TGTGCCAGCAGTTGGGCCCTGGACAGCATCTACGAGCAGTACTTC

J: TRBJ1-2
length: 15
size: few
V: TRBV6-2/TRBV6-3
D: .
CDR3: CASSTTAGSNYGYTF
DNA: TGTGCCAGCAGCACAACGGCGGGGTCTAACTATGGCTACACCTTC

J: TRBJ2-7
length: 11
size: few
V: TRBV11-3
D: .
CDR3: CASSLAVEQYF
DNA: TGTGCCAGCAGCTTAGCGGTCGAGCAGTACTTC

J: TRBJ2-1
length: 16
size: few
V: TRBV4-3
D: TRBD2
CDR3: CASSQSESGVYNEQFF
DNA: TGCGCCAGCAGCCAATCAGAGAGCGGGGTTTACAATGAGCAGTTCTTC

J: TRBJ2-7
length: 11
size: .
V: TRBV28
D: .
CDR3: CASSFWCEQYF
DNA: TGTGCCAGCAGCTTCTGGTGCGAGCAGTACTTC

J: TRBJ1-4
length: 14
size: .
V: TRBV12-3/TRBV12-4
D: TRBD1
CDR3: CASSTWTGFEKLFF
DNA: TGTGCCAGCAGTACCTGGACAGGGTTTGAAAAACTGTTTTTT

J: TRBJ2-3
length: 15
size: .
V: TRBV7-3
D: .
CDR3: CASSLTGGITDTQYF
DNA: TGTGCCAGCAGCTTAACCGGGGGAATCACAGATACGCAGTATTTT

J: TRBJ2-5
length: 14
size: .
V: TRBV27
D: .
CDR3: CASKGGELRETQYF
DNA: TGTGCCAGCAAGGGGGGGGAGTTGAGAGAGACCCAGTACTTC

J: TRBJ2-7
length: 16
size: .
V: TRBV28
D: .
CDR3: CASSKKTRPFSYEQYF
DNA: TGTGCCAGCAGTAAAAAGACAAGGCCTTTCTCCTACGAGCAGTACTTC

J: TRBJ1-1
length: 16
size: .
V: TRBV3-1
D: TRBD1
CDR3: CASSLDRGWMPTEAFF
DNA: TGTGCCAGCAGCCTGGACAGGGGTTGGATGCCCACTGAAGCTTTCTTT

J: TRBJ2-7
length: 14
size: .
V: TRBV9
D: .
CDR3: CASSVAAGAYEQYF
DNA: TGTGCCAGCAGCGTAGCGGCAGGGGCCTACGAGCAGTACTTC

J: TRBJ2-4
length: 14
size: .
V: TRBV3-1
D: TRBD1
CDR3: CASSFGTVKNIQYF
DNA: TGTGCCAGCAGCTTCGGGACAGTCAAAAACATTCAGTACTTC

J: TRBJ2-1
length: 17
size: .
V: TRBV27
D: .
CDR3: CASSSLGYSLEGNEQFF
DNA: TGTGCCAGCAGTTCCCTCGGCTACTCCTTAGAGGGCAATGAGCAGTTCTTC

J: TRBJ2-2
length: 16
size: .
V: TRBV5-6
D: TRBD1
CDR3: CASSATGTANTGELFF
DNA: TGTGCCAGCAGCGCCACCGGGACAGCCAACACCGGGGAGCTGTTTTTT

J: TRBJ1-1
length: 14
size: few
V: TRBV12-3/TRBV12-4
D: .
CDR3: CASSFRADNTEAFF
DNA: TGTGCCAGCAGCTTCAGGGCGGACAACACTGAAGCTTTCTTT

J: TRBJ2-7
length: 15
size: .
V: TRBV5-1
D: .
CDR3: CASSLEGQFSYEQYF
DNA: TGCGCCAGCAGCTTGGAAGGACAGTTCTCCTACGAGCAGTACTTC

J: TRBJ1-2
length: 14
size: .
V: TRBV7-9
D: .
CDR3: CASSASTGNYGYTF
DNA: TGTGCCAGCAGCGCATCTACAGGGAACTACGGCTACACCTTC

J: TRBJ2-3
length: 16
size: few
V: TRBV7-2
D: .
CDR3: CASRFRPGLSTDTQYF
DNA: TGTGCCAGCAGGTTTCGACCGGGACTTAGCACAGATACGCAGTATTTT

J: TRBJ2-1
length: 14
size: few
V: TRBV7-2
D: TRBD2
CDR3: CASSRTSGRVEQFF
DNA: TGTGCCAGCAGCCGAACTAGCGGGAGGGTTGAGCAGTTCTTC

J: TRBJ2-7
length: 15
size: .
V: TRBV28
D: TRBD1
CDR3: CASSLVGGQGAEQYF
DNA: TGTGCCAGCAGTTTAGTCGGGGGTCAGGGGGCCGAGCAGTACTTC

J: TRBJ1-5
length: 16
size: few
V: TRBV28
D: TRBD1
CDR3: CASSQGGTGSWQPQHF
DNA: TGTGCCAGCTCTCAGGGGGGGACAGGGAGTTGGCAGCCCCAGCATTTT

J: TRBJ2-7
length: 13
size: .
V: TRBV28
D: .
CDR3: CASRMHSSYEQYF
DNA: TGTGCCAGCAGGATGCACAGCTCCTACGAGCAGTACTTC

J: TRBJ1-2
length: 15
size: many
V: TRBV20-1
D: TRBD1
CDR3: CSARGPGTDLYGYTF
DNA: TGCAGTGCTAGAGGCCCCGGGACAGATCTCTATGGCTACACCTTC

J: TRBJ2-5
length: 17
size: .
V: TRBV28
D: TRBD1
CDR3: CASSSTGSWTGKETQYF
DNA: TGTGCCAGCAGTTCAACGGGCAGTTGGACAGGAAAAGAGACCCAGTACTTC

J: TRBJ2-6
length: 18
size: few
V: TRBV18
D: .
CDR3: CASSPTVLSGIGANVLTF
DNA: TGTGCCAGCTCACCAACGGTCTTATCCGGAATTGGGGCCAACGTCCTGACTTTC

J: TRBJ2-6
length: 16
size: .
V: TRBV11-1
D: .
CDR3: CASSLGIGLGANVLTF
DNA: TGTGCCAGCAGCTTAGGTATAGGACTTGGGGCCAACGTCCTGACTTTC

J: TRBJ2-5
length: 14
size: few
V: TRBV4-2
D: .
CDR3: CASSHPGTSETQYF
DNA: TGTGCCAGCAGCCATCCAGGGACCTCGGAGACCCAGTACTTC

J: TRBJ2-7
length: 14
size: many
V: TRBV12-3/TRBV12-4
D: TRBD1
CDR3: CASSLVGTGFEQYF
DNA: TGTGCCAGCAGTTTGGTGGGGACAGGGTTCGAGCAGTACTTC

J: TRBJ2-1
length: 12
size: many
V: TRBV7-9
D: .
CDR3: CASSLVGTEQFF
DNA: TGTGCCAGCAGCTTAGTCGGGACAGAGCAGTTCTTC